Listed below are T cell receptor beta chains from one sample, sequenced in a study of T cell responses to AZD1222 COVID-19 vaccine. TCRdb's table, derived via immunoSEQ multiplex PCR, lists solely in-frame clones and lacks some. Among about 96,000 clones listed, 70% to 90% were seen once. The specimen comprised peripheral blood, sampled on day 0 of AZD1222 vaccination. All receptors come from an adult in good health. Each CDR3 is given with its conserved first and last residue. A D gene is named only where the DNA matches it firmly. Rows give clone size only sometimes, using once, few, many, or a class for an expanded clone.

j_call: TRBJ2-2
cdr3_length: 14
clone_size: .
v_call: TRBV7-3
d_call: .
cdr3_aa: CASSLLRNTGELFF
cdr3_nt: TGTGCCAGCAGCTTACTAAGGAACACCGGGGAGCTGTTTTTT

j_call: TRBJ2-6
cdr3_length: 14
clone_size: .
v_call: TRBV19
d_call: .
cdr3_aa: CASSTSAGANVLTF
cdr3_nt: TGTGCCAGTAGTACTTCAGCTGGGGCCAACGTCCTGACTTTC

j_call: TRBJ1-5
cdr3_length: 13
clone_size: .
v_call: TRBV28
d_call: .
cdr3_aa: CASSLGHIQPQHF
cdr3_nt: TGTGCCAGCAGTCTCGGACATATTCAGCCCCAGCATTTT

j_call: TRBJ1-3
cdr3_length: 13
clone_size: .
v_call: TRBV12-3/TRBV12-4
d_call: .
cdr3_aa: CASSLGTGNTIYF
cdr3_nt: TGTGCCAGCAGCCTCGGGACTGGAAACACCATATATTTT

j_call: TRBJ1-5
cdr3_length: 15
clone_size: .
v_call: TRBV4-2
d_call: TRBD1
cdr3_aa: CASSQVRGVDQPQHF
cdr3_nt: TGTGCCAGCAGCCAAGTCAGGGGGGTGGATCAGCCCCAGCATTTT

j_call: TRBJ2-1
cdr3_length: 15
clone_size: .
v_call: TRBV3-1/TRBV3-2
d_call: TRBD2
cdr3_aa: CASSSRTSGNNEQFF
cdr3_nt: TGTGCCAGCAGCTCAAGGACTAGCGGGAACAATGAGCAGTTCTTC

j_call: TRBJ1-1
cdr3_length: 14
clone_size: .
v_call: TRBV28
d_call: .
cdr3_aa: CASSLTGQNTEAFF
cdr3_nt: TGTGCCAGCAGTTTAACAGGGCAGAACACTGAAGCTTTCTTT

j_call: TRBJ1-6
cdr3_length: 15
clone_size: .
v_call: TRBV6-5
d_call: TRBD1
cdr3_aa: CASGRQGVLGSPLHF
cdr3_nt: TGTGCCAGCGGACGACAGGGGGTTTTAGGTTCACCCCTCCACTTT

j_call: TRBJ2-7
cdr3_length: 12
clone_size: .
v_call: TRBV2
d_call: TRBD1
cdr3_aa: CASRQGIGEQYF
cdr3_nt: TGTGCCAGTAGACAGGGGATTGGCGAGCAGTACTTC

j_call: TRBJ1-2
cdr3_length: 12
clone_size: few
v_call: TRBV14
d_call: .
cdr3_aa: CASSQRTYGYTF
cdr3_nt: TGTGCCAGCAGCCAACGAACGTATGGCTACACCTTC

j_call: TRBJ2-7
cdr3_length: 16
clone_size: .
v_call: TRBV2
d_call: TRBD2
cdr3_aa: CASSEVSGGSRHEQYF
cdr3_nt: TGTGCCAGCAGTGAAGTTAGCGGGGGGAGTCGCCACGAGCAGTACTTC

j_call: TRBJ2-7
cdr3_length: 15
clone_size: .
v_call: TRBV5-1
d_call: TRBD2
cdr3_aa: CASSPGLAGGYEQYF
cdr3_nt: TGCGCCAGCAGCCCGGGACTAGCGGGAGGTTACGAGCAGTACTTC

j_call: TRBJ2-7
cdr3_length: 11
clone_size: .
v_call: TRBV6-6
d_call: .
cdr3_aa: CASSPFSEQYF
cdr3_nt: TGTGCCAGCAGCCCTTTCTCCGAGCAGTACTTC

j_call: TRBJ1-1
cdr3_length: 14
clone_size: .
v_call: TRBV19
d_call: .
cdr3_aa: CASSIIGGITEAFF
cdr3_nt: TGTGCCAGTAGTATCATCGGGGGGATAACTGAAGCTTTCTTT

j_call: TRBJ2-1
cdr3_length: 18
clone_size: .
v_call: TRBV3-1/TRBV3-2
d_call: TRBD2
cdr3_aa: CASSPGTSGPSRYNEQFF
cdr3_nt: TGTGCCAGCAGCCCTGGGACTAGCGGGCCGAGTCGCTACAATGAGCAGTTCTTC

j_call: TRBJ1-6
cdr3_length: 14
clone_size: .
v_call: TRBV5-8
d_call: .
cdr3_aa: CASSLGGTNSPLHF
cdr3_nt: TGTGCCAGCAGCTTGGGAGGGACAAATTCACCCCTCCACTTT

j_call: TRBJ1-3
cdr3_length: 15
clone_size: .
v_call: TRBV28
d_call: .
cdr3_aa: CASSSPTRSGNTIYF
cdr3_nt: TGTGCCAGCAGTTCCCCGACAAGGTCTGGAAACACCATATATTTT

j_call: TRBJ1-4
cdr3_length: 14
clone_size: .
v_call: TRBV5-3
d_call: .
cdr3_aa: CARSLTDGNEKLFF
cdr3_nt: TGTGCCAGAAGCTTAACAGATGGTAATGAAAAACTGTTTTTT

j_call: TRBJ2-3
cdr3_length: 17
clone_size: .
v_call: TRBV19
d_call: TRBD2
cdr3_aa: CASSNPSGSASTDTQYF
cdr3_nt: TGTGCCAGTAGTAACCCTAGCGGGAGCGCAAGCACAGATACGCAGTATTTT

j_call: TRBJ2-7
cdr3_length: 19
clone_size: .
v_call: TRBV4-1
d_call: TRBD2
cdr3_aa: CASSQDTYGTSGRSYEQYF
cdr3_nt: TGCGCCAGCAGCCAAGATACATATGGGACTAGCGGGCGCTCCTACGAGCAGTACTTC

j_call: TRBJ2-1
cdr3_length: 12
clone_size: few
v_call: TRBV27
d_call: .
cdr3_aa: CASSFRTGEQFF
cdr3_nt: TGTGCCAGCAGTTTTAGAACGGGAGAGCAGTTCTTC

j_call: TRBJ1-1
cdr3_length: 14
clone_size: .
v_call: TRBV7-3
d_call: .
cdr3_aa: CASSTRGMNTEAFF
cdr3_nt: TGTGCCAGCAGCACCCGGGGGATGAACACTGAAGCTTTCTTT

j_call: TRBJ2-1
cdr3_length: 14
clone_size: .
v_call: TRBV10-3
d_call: TRBD1
cdr3_aa: CATTGGRTYNEQFF
cdr3_nt: TGTGCCACCACAGGGGGGAGAACCTACAATGAGCAGTTCTTC

j_call: TRBJ2-7
cdr3_length: 13
clone_size: .
v_call: TRBV6-5
d_call: TRBD1
cdr3_aa: CASSFSGGEEQYF
cdr3_nt: TGTGCCAGCAGTTTCTCAGGGGGCGAGGAGCAGTACTTC

j_call: TRBJ1-6
cdr3_length: 15
clone_size: .
v_call: TRBV30
d_call: .
cdr3_aa: CAWSVFSRANSPLHF
cdr3_nt: TGTGCCTGGAGTGTATTTAGCAGGGCTAATTCACCCCTCCACTTT

j_call: TRBJ2-5
cdr3_length: 14
clone_size: .
v_call: TRBV9
d_call: .
cdr3_aa: CASSVGGGRETQYF
cdr3_nt: TGTGCCAGCAGCGTAGGTGGGGGGCGAGAGACCCAGTACTTC

j_call: TRBJ2-6
cdr3_length: 13
clone_size: .
v_call: TRBV29-1
d_call: .
cdr3_aa: CSVETAGANVLTF
cdr3_nt: TGCAGCGTTGAAACGGCTGGGGCCAACGTCCTGACTTTC

j_call: TRBJ2-7
cdr3_length: 12
clone_size: .
v_call: TRBV7-2
d_call: TRBD2
cdr3_aa: CASSPRGEEQYF
cdr3_nt: TGTGCCAGCAGCCCCCGGGGGGAAGAGCAGTACTTC

j_call: TRBJ2-3
cdr3_length: 16
clone_size: .
v_call: TRBV27
d_call: TRBD1
cdr3_aa: CASSPGTGISTDTQYF
cdr3_nt: TGTGCCAGCAGTCCCGGGACAGGAATAAGCACAGATACGCAGTATTTT

j_call: TRBJ2-7
cdr3_length: 19
clone_size: .
v_call: TRBV10-3
d_call: TRBD1
cdr3_aa: CAISDPTSHDRGRSSEQYF
cdr3_nt: TGTGCCATCAGTGACCCAACCTCTCATGACAGGGGGCGATCCAGCGAGCAGTACTTC

j_call: TRBJ1-1
cdr3_length: 16
clone_size: .
v_call: TRBV4-1
d_call: .
cdr3_aa: CASSQIGSGKSTEAFF
cdr3_nt: TGCGCCAGCAGCCAGATCGGGTCGGGTAAGTCCACTGAAGCTTTCTTT

j_call: TRBJ1-3
cdr3_length: 17
clone_size: .
v_call: TRBV18
d_call: .
cdr3_aa: CASSPTEDTFSGNTIYF
cdr3_nt: TGTGCCAGCTCACCGACAGAAGACACCTTCTCTGGAAACACCATATATTTT